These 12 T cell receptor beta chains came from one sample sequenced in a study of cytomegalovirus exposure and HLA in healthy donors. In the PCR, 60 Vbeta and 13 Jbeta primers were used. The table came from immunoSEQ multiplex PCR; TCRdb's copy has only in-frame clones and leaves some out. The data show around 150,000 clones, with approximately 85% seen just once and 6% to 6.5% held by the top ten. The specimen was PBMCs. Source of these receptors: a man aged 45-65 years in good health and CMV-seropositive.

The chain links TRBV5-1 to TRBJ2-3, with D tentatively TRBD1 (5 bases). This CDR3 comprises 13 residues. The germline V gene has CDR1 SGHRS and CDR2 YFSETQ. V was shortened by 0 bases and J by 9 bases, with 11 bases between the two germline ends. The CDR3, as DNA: TGCGCCAGCAGCTTGGGTTCCAGGGAAACGCAGTATTTT. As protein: CASSLGSRETQYF.

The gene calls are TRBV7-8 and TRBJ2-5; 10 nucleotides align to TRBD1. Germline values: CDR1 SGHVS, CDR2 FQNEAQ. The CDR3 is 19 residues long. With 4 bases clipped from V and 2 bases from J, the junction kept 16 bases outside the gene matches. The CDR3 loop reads CASSYTSGTGAWGQETQYF. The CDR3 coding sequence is TGTGCCAGCAGCTACACCTCCGGGACAGGGGCTTGGGGTCAAGAGACCCAGTACTTC.

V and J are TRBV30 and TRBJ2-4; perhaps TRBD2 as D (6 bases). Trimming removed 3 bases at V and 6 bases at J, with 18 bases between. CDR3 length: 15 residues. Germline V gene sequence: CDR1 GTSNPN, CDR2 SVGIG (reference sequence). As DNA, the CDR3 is TGTGCCTGGAGGCCCTCTGGAGGGGTCAGAAACATTCAGTACTTC. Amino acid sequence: CAWRPSGGVRNIQYF.

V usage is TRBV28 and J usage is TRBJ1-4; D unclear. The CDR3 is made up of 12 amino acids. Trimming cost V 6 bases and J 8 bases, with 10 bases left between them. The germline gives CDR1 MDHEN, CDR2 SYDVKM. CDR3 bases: TGTGCCAGCAGAGTTTCGGGGGAAAAACTGTTTTTT. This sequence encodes CASRVSGEKLFF. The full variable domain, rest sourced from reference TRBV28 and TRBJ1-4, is DVKVTQSSRYLVKRTGEKVFLECVQDMDHENMFWYRQDPGLGLRLIYFSYDVKMKEKGDIPEGYSVSREKKERFSLILESASTNQTSMYLCASRVSGEKLFFGSGTQLSVL.

The CDR3 coding sequence is TGTGCCAGCAGCTTGGCGACTAGCGGCTCCTACGAGCAGTACTTC. Translated: CASSLATSGSYEQYF. The chain has TRBV28 and TRBJ2-7, with TRBD2 matching over 9 bases. The V gene's germline CDR1 is MDHEN and CDR2 SYDVKM. V lost 6 bases and J lost 0; bases outside the gene matches: 6. CDR3 size: 15 residues. Filled out from reference TRBV28 and TRBJ2-7, the complete variable domain reads DVKVTQSSRYLVKRTGEKVFLECVQDMDHENMFWYRQDPGLGLRLIYFSYDVKMKEKGDIPEGYSVSREKKERFSLILESASTNQTSMYLCASSLATSGSYEQYFGPGTRLTVT.

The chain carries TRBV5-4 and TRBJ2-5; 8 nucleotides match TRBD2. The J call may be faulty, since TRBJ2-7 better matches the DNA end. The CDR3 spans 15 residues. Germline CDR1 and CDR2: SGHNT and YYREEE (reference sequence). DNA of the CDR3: TGTGCCAGCAGCTTGGACCGGGAGGGGGCCTACGAGCAGTACTTC. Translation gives CASSLDREGAYEQYF.

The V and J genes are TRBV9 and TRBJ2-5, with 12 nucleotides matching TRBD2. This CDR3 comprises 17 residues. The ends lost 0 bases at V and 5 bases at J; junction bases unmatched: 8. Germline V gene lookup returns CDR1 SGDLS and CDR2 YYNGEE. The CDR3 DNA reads TGTGCCAGCAGCGTAGCGGGTTTAGGACTAGCGGGGGAGACCCAGTACTTC. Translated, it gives CASSVAGLGLAGETQYF.

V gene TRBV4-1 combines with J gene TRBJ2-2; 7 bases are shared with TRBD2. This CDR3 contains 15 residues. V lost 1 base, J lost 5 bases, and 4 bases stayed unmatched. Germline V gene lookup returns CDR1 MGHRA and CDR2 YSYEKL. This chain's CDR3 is CASSQGGGSTGELFF. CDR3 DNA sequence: TGCGCCAGCAGCCAAGGGGGGGGGAGTACCGGGGAGCTGTTTTTT.

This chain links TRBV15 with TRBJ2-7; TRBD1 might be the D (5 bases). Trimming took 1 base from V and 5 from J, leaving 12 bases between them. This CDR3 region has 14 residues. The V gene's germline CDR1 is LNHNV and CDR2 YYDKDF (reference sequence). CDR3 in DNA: TGTGCCACCAGCAGAGCCCCAGGGTTCGACGAGCAGTACTTC. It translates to CATSRAPGFDEQYF.

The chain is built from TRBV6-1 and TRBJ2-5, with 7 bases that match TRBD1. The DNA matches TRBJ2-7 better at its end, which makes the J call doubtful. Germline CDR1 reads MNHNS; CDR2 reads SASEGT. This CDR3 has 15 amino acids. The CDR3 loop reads CASSSIGGASYEQYF. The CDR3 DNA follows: TGTGCCAGCAGTTCCATAGGGGGCGCGTCCTACGAGCAGTACTTC.

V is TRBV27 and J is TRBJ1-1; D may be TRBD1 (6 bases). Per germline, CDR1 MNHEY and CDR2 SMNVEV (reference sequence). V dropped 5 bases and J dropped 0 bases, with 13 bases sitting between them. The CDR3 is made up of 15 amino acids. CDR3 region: CASSRGGDMNTEAFF. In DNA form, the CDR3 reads TGTGCCAGCAGTCGTGGGGGGGACATGAACACTGAAGCTTTCTTT.

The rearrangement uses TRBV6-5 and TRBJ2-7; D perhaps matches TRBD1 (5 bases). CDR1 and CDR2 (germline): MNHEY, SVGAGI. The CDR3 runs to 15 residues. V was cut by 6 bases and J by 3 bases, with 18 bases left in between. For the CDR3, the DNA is TGTGCCAGCAGGCGATTCGCGACAGCGATCTACGAGCAGTACTTC. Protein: CASRRFATAIYEQYF.